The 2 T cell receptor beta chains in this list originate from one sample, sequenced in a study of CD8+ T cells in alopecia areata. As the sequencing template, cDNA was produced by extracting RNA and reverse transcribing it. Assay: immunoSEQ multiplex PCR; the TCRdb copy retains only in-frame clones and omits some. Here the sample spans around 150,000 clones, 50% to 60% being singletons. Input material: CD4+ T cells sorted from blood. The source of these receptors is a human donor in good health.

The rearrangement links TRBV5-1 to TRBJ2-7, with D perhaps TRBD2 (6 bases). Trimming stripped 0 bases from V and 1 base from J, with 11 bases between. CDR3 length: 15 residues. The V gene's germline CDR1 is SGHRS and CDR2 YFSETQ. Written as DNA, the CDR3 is TGCGCCAGCAGCTTGGGTCGGGAGTTTTCCTACGAGCAGTACTTC. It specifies CASSLGREFSYEQYF.

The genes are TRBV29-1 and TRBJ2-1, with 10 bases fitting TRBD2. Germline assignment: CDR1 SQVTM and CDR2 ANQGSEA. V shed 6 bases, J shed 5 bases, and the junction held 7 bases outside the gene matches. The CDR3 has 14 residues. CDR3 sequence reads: CSVRPLAGDNEQFF. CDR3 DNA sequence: TGCAGCGTACGCCCCCTAGCGGGAGACAATGAGCAGTTCTTC.